One and the same sample provided the 27 T cell receptor beta chains below, sequenced in a study of blood T cell repertoires in COVID-19. The table came from immunoSEQ multiplex PCR; TCRdb's copy has only in-frame clones and leaves some out. The sample has around 100,000 clones, around four fifths seen once. Material for sequencing was peripheral blood. These TCRs come from a woman in her seventies with acute or convalescent COVID-19.

This chain links TRBV6-2 or TRBV6-3 with TRBJ2-3; 8 nucleotides match TRBD2. Germline assignment: CDR1 MNHEY and CDR2 SVGEGT. The CDR3 is 16 amino acids. The ends lost 4 bases at V and 5 bases at J; junction bases unmatched: 11. CDR3 region: CASSWTGRRGEDTQYF. CDR3 coding DNA: TGTGCCAGCAGTTGGACTGGGAGGCGGGGGGAAGATACGCAGTATTTT.

The chain has TRBV5-4 and TRBJ1-4; 7 nucleotides agree with TRBD1. The CDR3 extends over 17 amino acids. Trimming at V came to 3 bases and at J to 0 bases, leaving 8 bases not matched to a gene. Germline V gene data show CDR1 as SGHNT and CDR2 as YYREEE (reference sequence). This chain's CDR3 is CASSWRDRFSTNEKLFF. CDR3 nucleotide sequence: TGTGCCAGCAGCTGGCGGGACAGATTTTCAACTAATGAAAAACTGTTTTTT.

The V gene is TRBV24-1, the J gene TRBJ2-6; no definite D call. This CDR3 is 13 amino acids long. Germline CDR1 reads KGHDR; CDR2 reads SFDVKD. V was clipped by 5 bases and J by 2 bases, with 3 bases between them. CDR3 nucleotides: TGTGCCACCAGTGCTCCTGGGGCCAACGTCCTGACTTTC. This encodes CATSAPGANVLTF.

The chain combines TRBV15 with TRBJ1-1; 7 nucleotides agree with TRBD1. Germline V gene data show CDR1 as LNHNV and CDR2 as YYDKDF (reference sequence). The CDR3 is 16 amino acids. Trimming removed 1 base from V and 3 bases from J; junction bases left unmatched: 8. The CDR3 DNA reads as TGTGCCACCAGCAGAGGAGGGGGCAGCACGGACACTGAAGCTTTCTTT. As protein: CATSRGGGSTDTEAFF.

J is TRBJ1-2 and V is TRBV25-1, with D maybe TRBD1 (5 bases). CDR3 length: 17 amino acids. Deletions cut 8 bases from V and 5 bases from J, with 27 bases between. The V gene's germline CDR1 is MGHDK and CDR2 SYGVNS. CDR3 in amino acids: CASDIITTDDRPYGYTF. CDR3 DNA: TGTGCCAGCGATATAATCACAACCGACGACAGACCTTATGGCTACACCTTC.

The CDR3 loop reads CASRRAGGMDEQFF. The CDR3 DNA reads TGTGCCAGCAGGAGAGCGGGGGGGATGGATGAGCAGTTCTTC. The chain links TRBV27 to TRBJ2-1, with TRBD2 matching 10 bases. The CDR3 covers 14 residues. The junction had 7 bases not matched to a gene; V was cut back by 6 bases and J by 8 bases. Germline V CDR1 and CDR2: MNHEY, SMNVEV (reference sequence).

This clone has only a few counts. V gene TRBV6-5 combines with J gene TRBJ1-3; D ambiguous. Deletions cut 7 bases from V and 3 bases from J, with 10 bases between. The CDR3 consists of 13 residues. Germline loops: CDR1 MNHEY, CDR2 SVGAGI. CDR3: CASNRLSGNTIYF. The CDR3, as DNA: TGTGCCAGCAACAGACTAAGTGGAAACACCATATATTTT.

The chain couples TRBV7-9 to TRBJ2-7, with 10 bases aligning to TRBD1. Looked up from germline, CDR1 is SEHNR and CDR2 is FQNEAQ (reference sequence). J gave up 4 bases and V 4 bases, and 4 bases lay outside the gene matches. CDR3 size: 14 residues. In DNA, the CDR3 is TGTGCCAGCAGCTCCGGACAGGGGGGATACGAGCAGTACTTC. This sequence encodes CASSSGQGGYEQYF.

A remark on this clone: The junction and the germline gene differ at one end; a read error may be behind it. In DNA, the CDR3 is TGTGCCAGCAGTGAACCGGGTCCGAGCCTTTTT. Amino acids: CASSEPGPSLF. The chain uses TRBV2 and TRBJ1-4; no reliable D call. The germline V gene has CDR1 SNHLY and CDR2 FYNNEI. CDR3 length equals 11 residues.

The rearrangement uses TRBV3-1 (or the pseudogene TRBV3-2) and TRBJ1-2; a possible D gene is TRBD1 (5 bases). Germline V gene sequence: CDR1 LGHDT, CDR2 YNNKEL (reference sequence). Trimming left V 0 bases short and J 8 bases short, with 19 bases between. CDR3 length: 16 residues. Here the CDR3 reads CASSQDKGIGGSGYTF. In DNA, the CDR3 is TGTGCCAGCAGCCAAGATAAGGGGATTGGGGGGTCAGGCTACACCTTC.

The chain carries TRBV3-1 (or the pseudogene TRBV3-2) and TRBJ1-4; no firm D call. Deletions cut 3 bases from V and 0 bases from J, with 5 bases between. Germline V gene data show CDR1 as LGHDT and CDR2 as YNNKEL (reference sequence). The CDR3 runs 14 residues. The CDR3 DNA reads as TGTGCCAGCAGCCACGGAGCAACTAATGAAAAACTGTTTTTT. This encodes CASSHGATNEKLFF.

The CDR3 region is CASSLSRDYEQYF. The CDR3 DNA reads TGTGCCAGCAGCTTAAGCCGGGATTACGAGCAGTACTTC. The V gene is TRBV11-2, the J gene TRBJ2-7, with TRBD2 as a possible D gene (5 bases). Germline V CDR1 and CDR2: SGHAT, FQNNGV. The CDR3 contains 13 residues. The V end lost 2 bases, the J end lost 4 bases, and 9 bases lay between the germline ends.

The chain joins TRBV9 to TRBJ2-6; D unclear. The V and J ends lost 7 bases and 0 bases respectively, with 5 bases between them. Per germline, CDR1 SGDLS and CDR2 YYNGEE. This CDR3 region has 13 residues. The CDR3 loop reads CASGLSGANVLTF. The CDR3 DNA is TGTGCCAGCGGCCTCTCTGGGGCCAACGTCCTGACTTTC.

The chain is built from TRBV6-2 or TRBV6-3 and TRBJ1-1; TRBD1 matches at 8 bases. V lost 0 bases, J lost 0 bases, and 6 bases stayed unmatched. The CDR3 is 17 amino acids. Germline assignment: CDR1 MNHEY and CDR2 SVGEGT. CDR3 in DNA: TGTGCCAGCAGTTACTCGAGGCAGGGGGCTATGAACACTGAAGCTTTCTTT. Encoded protein: CASSYSRQGAMNTEAFF.

The chain carries TRBV2 and TRBJ1-2, with no clear D. Germline V gene lookup returns CDR1 SNHLY and CDR2 FYNNEI. This CDR3 is built from 15 residues. Trimming shortened V by 0 bases and J by 4 bases, and 12 bases separated the two germline ends. Here the CDR3 reads CASSEASGETYGYTF. The CDR3 nucleotides read TGTGCCAGCAGTGAAGCGTCAGGCGAAACCTATGGCTACACCTTC. The variable domain in full, with the rest retrieved from reference TRBV2 and TRBJ1-2, is EPEVTQTPSHQVTQMGQEVILRCVPISNHLYFYWYRQILGQKVEFLVSFYNNEISEKSEIFDDQFSVERPDGSNFTLKIRSTKLEDSAMYFCASSEASGETYGYTFGSGTRLTVV.

This clone has more than one count but fewer than ten. This rearrangement joins TRBV18 to TRBJ2-1; D is unresolved. This CDR3 contains 15 residues. Trimming pared 0 bases from V and 0 bases from J, leaving 6 bases between. Germline V lookup: CDR1 KGHSH, CDR2 LQKENI. The CDR3: CASSPPLSSYNEQFF. Written as DNA, the CDR3 is TGTGCCAGCTCACCACCTCTGTCCTCCTACAATGAGCAGTTCTTC.

V and J are TRBV7-3 and TRBJ2-2; D might be TRBD1 (6 bases). V shed 4 bases and J shed 4 bases, with 16 bases lying between them. This CDR3 spans 16 amino acids. CDR1 is SGHTA and CDR2 is FQGTGA in the germline V gene. The CDR3 loop is CASSYKAQGITGELFF. CDR3 nucleotide sequence: TGTGCCAGCAGCTATAAGGCGCAGGGGATCACCGGGGAGCTGTTTTTT.

The chain has TRBV11-1 and TRBJ2-1, with 7 bases identical to TRBD1. With 5 bases clipped from V and 0 bases from J, the junction kept 4 bases outside the gene matches. The CDR3 contains 15 residues. Germline assignment: CDR1 SGHAT and CDR2 FQDESV (reference sequence). CDR3 nucleotide sequence: TGTGCCAGCAGCCTCGGGACAGTCTCCTACAATGAGCAGTTCTTC. This gives the protein CASSLGTVSYNEQFF.

J is TRBJ1-5 and V is TRBV2; D gene uncertain. V lost 2 bases and J 9 bases, leaving 8 bases between the germline ends. Germline CDR1 SNHLY, CDR2 FYNNEI. This CDR3 has 12 residues. The CDR3 region is CASSEQNRPQHF. CDR3 coding DNA: TGTGCCAGCAGTGAACAGAACCGGCCCCAGCATTTT.

The rearrangement uses TRBV4-2 and TRBJ2-3, with a weak D call TRBD2 (7 bases). Looked up from germline, CDR1 is LGHNA and CDR2 is YNFKEQ. V lost 3 bases, J lost 2 bases, and 15 bases lay in between. The CDR3 is made up of 16 amino acids. The CDR3 DNA sequence: TGTGCCAGCAGCCAGGGGGCTAGCGGTTACACAGATACGCAGTATTTT. Encoded protein: CASSQGASGYTDTQYF.

V gene TRBV7-2 combines with J gene TRBJ1-2; D may be TRBD1 (5 bases). This CDR3 has 14 amino acids. Trimming left V 6 bases short and J 7 bases short, with 18 bases between. Germline-derived CDR1 and CDR2 are SGHTA and FQGNSA. This chain's CDR3 is CASSSRAGSFGYTF. The CDR3 DNA reads TGTGCCAGCAGTTCCAGGGCAGGGTCGTTTGGCTACACCTTC.

The chain joins TRBV5-1 to TRBJ2-5; possibly TRBD1 for D (7 bases). The germline V gene has CDR1 SGHRS and CDR2 YFSETQ. This CDR3 comprises 16 residues. V shed 0 bases and J shed 1 base, with 13 bases lying between them. The CDR3 is CASSLGAGGPQETQYF. The CDR3 bases are TGCGCCAGCAGCTTGGGAGCAGGGGGGCCCCAAGAGACCCAGTACTTC.

This rearrangement joins TRBV19 to TRBJ2-2, with D maybe TRBD1 (5 bases). The V gene lost 7 bases and the J gene lost 4 bases, with 13 bases spanning the gap. CDR3 length equals 14 residues. Germline V gives CDR1 LNHDA, CDR2 SQIVND (reference sequence). The CDR3: CASTNTGTTGELFF. The CDR3 coding sequence is TGTGCCAGTACAAATACAGGAACCACCGGGGAGCTGTTTTTT.

The chain couples TRBV28 to TRBJ1-2; TRBD1 matches at 8 bases. This CDR3 region has 14 residues. Germline V lookup: CDR1 MDHEN, CDR2 SYDVKM. V gave up 5 bases and J gave up 5 bases; unmatched junction bases: 7. CDR3 sequence (DNA): TGTGCCAGCAGTCCCTCGACAGGGGCTTATGGCTACACCTTC. It encodes CASSPSTGAYGYTF.

This clone was recorded only once. CDR3 loop: CASSEVGRGLGTQYF. The CDR3 DNA reads TGTGCCAGCAGTGAAGTGGGCAGGGGGCTAGGGACCCAGTACTTC. The chain is built from TRBV6-1 and TRBJ2-5; TRBD1 matches 8 bases. The CDR3 loop spans 15 amino acids. Germline CDR1 reads MNHNS; CDR2 reads SASEGT. The ends lost 1 base at V and 7 bases at J; junction bases unmatched: 8.

The V and J genes are TRBV4-1 and TRBJ1-3; D is undetermined. Germline CDR1 and CDR2: MGHRA and YSYEKL. V lost 0 bases and J lost 0, with 15 bases in between. The CDR3 covers 18 residues. The CDR3: CASSQEATSGVSGNTIYF. The CDR3, as DNA: TGCGCCAGCAGCCAAGAAGCAACGTCGGGAGTCTCTGGAAACACCATATATTTT.

V gene TRBV4-1 combines with J gene TRBJ1-1; D ambiguous. The germline CDR1 and CDR2 sequences are MGHRA and YSYEKL. The V and J ends lost 1 base and 3 bases respectively, with 18 bases between them. The CDR3 extends over 17 amino acids. The CDR3 loop reads CASSQGTLGKRDTEAFF. The CDR3 DNA is TGCGCCAGCAGCCAAGGGACCCTTGGAAAGAGGGACACTGAAGCTTTCTTT.